The source of this T cell receptor beta chain is a study of T cell responses to AZD1222 COVID-19 vaccine. Study context: Samples with a second dose at about 4 or about 12 weeks were pooled together.

Sequenced by immunoSEQ multiplex PCR; TCRdb stores in-frame clones only, minus some. The table lists some 160,000 clones, around 94% of them singletons. This clone has only one observation. Its specificity is unknown. CDR3 length equals 14 residues. Germline V gene lookup returns CDR1 LGHDT and CDR2 YNNKEL (reference sequence). Trimming removed 5 bases at V and 8 bases at J, with 18 bases between. The study's findings and limits: Sampling captured repertoires only after the peak T cell response.

The sample in question was peripheral blood, obtained on day 0 of AZD1222 vaccination. This TCR was recovered from an adult in good health. The J gene is TRBJ1-2, the V gene TRBV3-1 (or the pseudogene TRBV3-2); maybe TRBD1 (5 bases). The CDR3 here is CASSAGTEVGGYTF. Here the CDR3 DNA reads TGTGCCAGCAGCGCGGGGACGGAGGTGGGCGGCTACACCTTC.